A single sample is the source of the 25 T cell receptor beta chains below, sequenced in a study of regulatory T cells in long-lasting Graves disease. The time point denotes: newly diagnosed GD, antithyroid drugs for less than 3 months. With RNA extracted from PBMCs as input, the TCR library was made. HTBI primers from iRepertoire and Arm-PCR of CDR3 regions yielded the TCR beta libraries. TCRdb itself ran the multiplex PCR reads through MiXCR, one entry per CDR3 protein. The table lists about 300,000 distinct CDR3 sequences, under 20% of them singletons. Source: peripheral blood mononuclear cells (PBMCs), taken at new diagnosis, from a patient treated with antithyroid drugs. The receptor source for this set is a female donor with Graves disease.

This clonotype was counted many times. The chain is built from TRBV13 and TRBJ2-2; D is unclear. Trimming removed 4 bases at V and 5 bases at J, with 8 bases between. Germline CDR1 reads PRHDT; CDR2 reads FYEKMQ (reference sequence). The CDR3 runs to 13 residues. The CDR3, as DNA: TGTGCCAGCAGCTCTATGAGAACCGGGGAGCTGTTTTTT. The encoded protein is CASSSMRTGELFF. Variable domain in full (rest from reference TRBV13 and TRBJ2-2): AAGVIQSPRHLIKEKRETATLKCYPIPRHDTVYWYQQGPGQDPQFLISFYEKMQSDKGSIPDRFSAQQFSDYHSELNMSSLELGDSALYFCASSSMRTGELFFGEGSRLTVL.

This clonotype has at least ten counts. The rearrangement joins TRBV19 to TRBJ2-4; 9 nucleotides match TRBD2. V was clipped by 3 bases and J by 0 bases; unmatched bases: 15. The CDR3 consists of 20 residues. Germline V gene data show CDR1 as LNHDA and CDR2 as SQIVND (reference sequence). The CDR3: CASSIASGRPYRGAKNIQYF. In DNA, the CDR3 is TGTGCCAGTAGTATTGCAAGCGGGAGGCCCTACCGAGGAGCCAAAAACATTCAGTACTTC.

Only a few counts were recorded for this clonotype. This sequence may be a read error, since a much larger clone differs from it by one base. This chain links TRBV5-4 with TRBJ2-5, with 10 bases matching TRBD2. The CDR3 is 14 residues long. V shed 4 bases and J 3 bases; nucleotides not matched to a gene: 3. Per the germline V gene, CDR1 is SGHNT and CDR2 is YYREEE (reference sequence). In DNA, the CDR3 is TGTGCCAGCAGCGCCGGACTAGCGGAAGAGACCCAGTACTTC. Its protein is CASSAGLAEETQYF.

The rearrangement joins TRBV3-1 to TRBJ2-4; tentative D call: TRBD2 (7 bases). The CDR3 spans 17 residues. Germline CDR1 is LGHDT and CDR2 is YNNKEL (reference sequence). V was pared by 1 base and J by 0 bases, with 13 bases between. CDR3 DNA sequence: TGTGCCAGCAGCCAAGTTGGGGGGGCCTTAGCCAAAAACATTCAGTACTTC. It codes for CASSQVGGALAKNIQYF.

In its sample, this clonotype was seen a few times. The J gene is TRBJ2-3, the V gene TRBV29-1; tentatively, D is TRBD1 (5 bases). The J call may be incorrect, as the DNA end agrees better with TRBJ2-5. This CDR3 has 14 amino acids. Germline CDR1 SQVTM, CDR2 ANQGSEA. In DNA, the CDR3 is TGCAGCTACGGTGGGCAGGGTGGTATAGAGACCCAGTACTTC. The encoded protein is CSYGGQGGIETQYF.

Concerning this clonotype: This may be a read error, as it is one base from a much larger clone. The CDR3 end shows no conserved phenylalanine or tryptophan, and so a read error is likely. The V and J genes are TRBV2 and TRBJ2-1; D not certain. CDR3 length: 15 amino acids. V lost 6 bases and J 1 base, leaving 13 bases between the germline ends. Per the germline V gene, CDR1 is SNHLY and CDR2 is FYNNEI. The CDR3 coding sequence is TGTGCCAGCAGCACCCCCGGACGGTCCTACAATGAGCAGTTCCTC. It specifies CASSTPGRSYNEQFL.

Many counts were recorded for this clonotype. The chain recombines TRBV11-3 with TRBJ2-1, with a possible D match to TRBD2 (6 bases). Germline CDR1 and CDR2: SGHNT and YENEEA. This CDR3 is 14 amino acids long. V gave up 4 bases and J gave up 7 bases, with 14 bases separating them. DNA of the CDR3: TGTGCCAGCAGCTCGGCGGGGAGTCGGAATGAGCAGTTCTTC. This sequence encodes CASSSAGSRNEQFF. Complete variable domain (other parts from reference TRBV11-3 and TRBJ2-1): EAGVVQSPRYKIIEKKQPVAFWCNPISGHNTLYWYLQNLGQGPELLIRYENEEAVDDSQLPKDRFSAERLKGVDSTLKIQPAELGDSAVYLCASSSAGSRNEQFFGPGTRLTVL.

This clonotype has ten or more counts. The chain is built from TRBV19 and TRBJ2-6; maybe TRBD1 (8 bases). The CDR3 runs to 16 residues. V lost 5 bases and J 2 bases, leaving 13 bases between the germline ends. The V gene's germline CDR1 is LNHDA and CDR2 SQIVND (reference sequence). The DNA for the CDR3 is TGTGCCAGTAGTGTACAGGGGGGGACTGGGGCCAACGTCCTGACTTTC. Translated, it gives CASSVQGGTGANVLTF.

The V gene is TRBV9, the J gene TRBJ2-5, with TRBD2 matching 11 bases. V was pared by 1 base and J by 4 bases, with 6 bases of the junction left unmatched. The CDR3 extends over 16 amino acids. CDR1 SGDLS and CDR2 YYNGEE come from the germline V gene. CDR3 loop: CASSVSLLAGGETQYF. DNA for the CDR3: TGTGCCAGCAGCGTATCCCTGCTAGCGGGAGGAGAGACCCAGTACTTC.

This chain connects TRBV4-2 to TRBJ2-3; no definite D call. The V and J ends lost 1 base and 0 bases respectively, with 14 bases between them. Germline values: CDR1 LGHNA, CDR2 YNFKEQ. The CDR3 sequence is 17 residues long. The CDR3, as DNA: TGTGCCAGCAGCCAAGGGTGGCAGCTCTATAGCACAGATACGCAGTATTTT. Translating gives CASSQGWQLYSTDTQYF.

This clonotype came up many times. The CDR3 spells CSVLGQTNTEAFF. The CDR3 DNA reads as TGCAGCGTTTTGGGACAGACGAACACTGAAGCTTTCTTT. The chain couples TRBV29-1 to TRBJ1-1; 7 bases map to TRBD1. The CDR3 totals 13 residues. V shed 5 bases, J shed 1 base, and the junction held 4 bases outside the gene matches. The germline V gene encodes CDR1 SQVTM and CDR2 ANQGSEA.

This rearrangement joins TRBV9 to TRBJ2-1; D unclear. Germline V gene lookup returns CDR1 SGDLS and CDR2 YYNGEE. This CDR3 comprises 13 residues. Trimming pared 5 bases from V and 9 bases from J, leaving 15 bases between. CDR3 region: CASSPTLVREQFF. CDR3 nucleotides: TGTGCCAGCAGTCCGACCCTAGTTCGTGAGCAGTTCTTC.

This clonotype was found many times. The genes are TRBV6-1 and TRBJ2-4; perhaps TRBD2 as D (7 bases). CDR1 is MNHNS, CDR2 SASEGT, per germline. Trimming left V 4 bases short and J 2 bases short, with 15 bases between. The CDR3 covers 16 residues. The CDR3 DNA sequence: TGTGCCAGCAGTGCCACGGGGGGCGGAACCAAAAACATTCAGTACTTC. Its translation: CASSATGGGTKNIQYF.

This clonotype was picked up many times. The V and J genes are TRBV20-1 and TRBJ2-3, with 7 bases matching TRBD2. Germline V lookup: CDR1 DFQATT, CDR2 SNEGSKA (reference sequence). Losses at the gene ends were 3 bases for V and 8 bases for J; bases not matched to a gene: 20. The CDR3 is 17 amino acids. CDR3 region: CSASRREPSPPSGTQYF. CDR3 in DNA: TGCAGTGCTAGTCGGCGGGAGCCGTCCCCCCCGTCGGGTACGCAGTATTTT.

The table lists this clonotype with many counts. The chain joins TRBV2 to TRBJ2-7, with 7 bases fitting TRBD2. Germline V gene sequence: CDR1 SNHLY, CDR2 FYNNEI. Trimming at V came to 4 bases and at J to 4 bases, leaving 7 bases not matched to a gene. This CDR3 is 14 amino acids long. The DNA of the CDR3 is TGTGCCAGCAGTGTGGCGGGAGAGGGATACGAGCAGTACTTC. This encodes CASSVAGEGYEQYF.

This clonotype was seen many times. The chain employs TRBV10-3 and TRBJ1-1; possibly TRBD1 for D (5 bases). In germline, CDR1 is ENHRY, CDR2 SYGVKD. The CDR3 consists of 13 residues. Trimming removed 6 bases at V and 1 base at J, with 9 bases between. The chain's CDR3 is CAIRITGNTEAFF. CDR3 DNA sequence: TGTGCCATCAGGATAACAGGGAACACTGAAGCTTTCTTT.

This clonotype showed up many times. The chain has TRBV24-1 and TRBJ2-1, with TRBD2 identical over 7 bases. This CDR3 is built from 15 residues. The germline CDR1 and CDR2 sequences are KGHDR and SFDVKD. The V gene end was trimmed by 1 base and the J gene end by 4 bases; junction bases not matched to a gene: 3. The CDR3 is CATSDLSGKYNEQFF. Written as DNA, the CDR3 is TGTGCCACCAGTGATTTAAGCGGGAAATACAATGAGCAGTTCTTC.

J is TRBJ2-5 and V is TRBV18; a possible D gene is TRBD2 (6 bases). V dropped 3 bases and J dropped 5 bases, with 10 bases sitting between them. The CDR3 runs 13 residues. In germline, CDR1 is KGHSH, CDR2 LQKENI. The CDR3 loop reads CASSPAAGETQYF. DNA of the CDR3: TGTGCCAGCTCACCCGCGGCGGGGGAGACCCAGTACTTC.

This clonotype appeared many times. This chain uses TRBV3-1 with TRBJ2-1; D perhaps matches TRBD2 (6 bases). Trimming stripped 5 bases from V and 10 bases from J, with 21 bases between. The CDR3 has 15 residues. Germline V CDR1 and CDR2: LGHDT, YNNKEL (reference sequence). The CDR3: CASSTRDFNPSEQFF. The CDR3 DNA sequence: TGTGCCAGCAGCACCCGGGACTTCAACCCTTCGGAGCAGTTCTTC.

This clonotype was seen many times. V usage is TRBV19 and J usage is TRBJ1-1; TRBD1 might be the D (5 bases). CDR1 LNHDA and CDR2 SQIVND come from the germline V gene (reference sequence). The CDR3 sequence is 14 residues long. Trimming left V 7 bases short and J 0 bases short, with 12 bases between. For the CDR3, the DNA is TGTGCCAGTACTCCGTCAGGGATGAACACTGAAGCTTTCTTT. Translation gives CASTPSGMNTEAFF.

This clonotype was observed a handful of times. The CDR3 here is CSARDAKRDPAQETQYF. The CDR3 DNA reads TGCAGTGCTAGAGATGCGAAGCGGGACCCCGCTCAAGAGACCCAGTACTTC. J is TRBJ2-5 and V is TRBV20-1; 7 nucleotides agree with TRBD2. The CDR3 loop spans 17 amino acids. Germline CDR1 is DFQATT and CDR2 is SNEGSKA (reference sequence). V trimming: 0 bases; J trimming: 2 bases; junction bases outside the gene matches: 12.

This clonotype has a count of ten or more. V and J are TRBV28 and TRBJ1-5; D is unresolved. Per germline, CDR1 MDHEN and CDR2 SYDVKM. The germline V and J ends were trimmed by 8 bases and 4 bases, with 9 bases remaining between them. The CDR3 covers 12 residues. CDR3 bases: TGTGCCAGCTGGTCGCAAAATCAGCCCCAGCATTTT. This sequence encodes CASWSQNQPQHF.

This clonotype was seen more than once but under ten times. This rearrangement joins TRBV7-9 to TRBJ2-7; the match to TRBD1 covers 9 bases. The CDR3 sequence is 15 residues long. CDR1 is SEHNR, CDR2 FQNEAQ, per germline (reference sequence). J lost 2 bases, V lost 2 bases, and 4 bases had no gene match. In nucleotides, the CDR3 is TGTGCCAGCAGCTTATGGCGACAGGGGGCCTACGAGCAGTACTTC. The encoded protein is CASSLWRQGAYEQYF.

This clonotype was seen at least ten times. The chain joins TRBV6-4 to TRBJ2-1; 10 bases fit TRBD2. The V and J ends lost 2 bases and 6 bases, in that order; junction bases with no gene match: 4. This CDR3 has 15 amino acids. Per the germline V gene, CDR1 is MRHNA and CDR2 is SNTAGT. This CDR3 is CASSDGTSGTNEQFF. CDR3 DNA sequence: TGTGCCAGCAGTGACGGTACTAGCGGGACCAATGAGCAGTTCTTC.

The chain couples TRBV2 to TRBJ1-2; tentative D call: TRBD1 (6 bases). The germline V gene has CDR1 SNHLY and CDR2 FYNNEI. CDR3 length equals 13 residues. The germline V and J ends were trimmed by 2 bases and 4 bases, with 8 bases remaining between them. The CDR3 here is CASSERQVYGYTF. CDR3 nucleotide sequence: TGTGCCAGCAGTGAACGACAGGTCTATGGCTACACCTTC.